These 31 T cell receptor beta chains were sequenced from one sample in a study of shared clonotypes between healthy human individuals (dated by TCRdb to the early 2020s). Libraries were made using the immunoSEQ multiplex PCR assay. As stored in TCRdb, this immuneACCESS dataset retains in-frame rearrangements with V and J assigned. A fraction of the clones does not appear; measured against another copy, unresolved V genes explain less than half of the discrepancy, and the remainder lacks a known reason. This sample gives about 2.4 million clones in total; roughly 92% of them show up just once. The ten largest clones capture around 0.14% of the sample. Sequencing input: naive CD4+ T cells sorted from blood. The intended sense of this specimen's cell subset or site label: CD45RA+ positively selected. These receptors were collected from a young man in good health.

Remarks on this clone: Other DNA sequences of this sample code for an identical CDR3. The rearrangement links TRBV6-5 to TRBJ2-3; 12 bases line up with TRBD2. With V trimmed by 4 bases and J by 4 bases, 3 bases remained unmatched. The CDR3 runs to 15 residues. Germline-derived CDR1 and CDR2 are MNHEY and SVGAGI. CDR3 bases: TGTGCCAGCAGTTCTCTAGCGGGGGGGCCAGATACGCAGTATTTT. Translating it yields CASSSLAGGPDTQYF.

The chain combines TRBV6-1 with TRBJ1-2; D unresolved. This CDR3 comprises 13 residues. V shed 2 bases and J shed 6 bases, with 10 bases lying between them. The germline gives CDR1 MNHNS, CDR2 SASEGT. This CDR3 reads CASSESVRHGYTF. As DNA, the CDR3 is TGTGCCAGCAGTGAATCAGTCCGGCATGGCTACACCTTC.

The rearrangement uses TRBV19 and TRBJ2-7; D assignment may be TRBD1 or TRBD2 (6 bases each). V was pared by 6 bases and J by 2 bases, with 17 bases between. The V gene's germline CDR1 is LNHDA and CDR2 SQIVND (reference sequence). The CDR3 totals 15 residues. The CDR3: CASSYLQGTPYEQYF. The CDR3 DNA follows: TGTGCCAGTAGCTACCTCCAGGGGACTCCCTACGAGCAGTACTTC.

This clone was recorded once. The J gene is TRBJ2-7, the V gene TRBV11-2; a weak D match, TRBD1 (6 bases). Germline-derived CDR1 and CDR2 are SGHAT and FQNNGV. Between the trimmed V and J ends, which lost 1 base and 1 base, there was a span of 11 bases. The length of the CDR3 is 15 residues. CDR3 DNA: TGTGCCAGCAGCTTAGGGACAGTAAAATCCTACGAGCAGTACTTC. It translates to CASSLGTVKSYEQYF. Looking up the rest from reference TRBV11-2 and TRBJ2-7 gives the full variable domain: EAGVAQSPRYKIIEKRQSVAFWCNPISGHATLYWYQQILGQGPKLLIQFQNNGVVDDSQLPKDRFSAERLKGVDSTLKIQPAKLEDSAVYLCASSLGTVKSYEQYFGPGTRLTVT.

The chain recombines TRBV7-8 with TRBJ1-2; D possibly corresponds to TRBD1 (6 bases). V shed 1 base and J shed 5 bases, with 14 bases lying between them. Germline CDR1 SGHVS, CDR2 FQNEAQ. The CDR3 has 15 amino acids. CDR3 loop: CASSLVGGGGYGYTF. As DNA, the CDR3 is TGTGCCAGCAGCTTAGTAGGGGGAGGGGGATATGGCTACACCTTC.

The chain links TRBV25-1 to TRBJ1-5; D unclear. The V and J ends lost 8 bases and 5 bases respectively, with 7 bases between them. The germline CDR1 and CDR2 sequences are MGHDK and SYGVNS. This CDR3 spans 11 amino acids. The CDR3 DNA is TGTGCCAGCGGAAAAGATCAGCCCCAGCATTTT. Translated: CASGKDQPQHF. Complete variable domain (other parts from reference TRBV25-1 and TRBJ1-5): EADIYQTPRYLVIGTGKKITLECSQTMGHDKMYWYQQDPGMELHLIHYSYGVNSTEKGDLSSESTVSRIRTEHFPLTLESARPSHTSQYLCASGKDQPQHFGDGTRLSIL.

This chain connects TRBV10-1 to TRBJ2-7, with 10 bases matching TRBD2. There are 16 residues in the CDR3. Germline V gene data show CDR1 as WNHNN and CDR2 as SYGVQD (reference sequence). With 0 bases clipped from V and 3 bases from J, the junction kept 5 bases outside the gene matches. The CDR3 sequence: CASSESTLAGVYEQYF. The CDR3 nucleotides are TGCGCCAGCAGTGAGTCGACCCTAGCGGGAGTCTACGAGCAGTACTTC.

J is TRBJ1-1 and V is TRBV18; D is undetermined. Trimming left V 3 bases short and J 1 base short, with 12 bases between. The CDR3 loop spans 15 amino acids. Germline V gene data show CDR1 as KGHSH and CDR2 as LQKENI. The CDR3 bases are TGTGCCAGCTCACCTTTGGGAGGGCCGAACACTGAAGCTTTCTTT. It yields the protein CASSPLGGPNTEAFF.

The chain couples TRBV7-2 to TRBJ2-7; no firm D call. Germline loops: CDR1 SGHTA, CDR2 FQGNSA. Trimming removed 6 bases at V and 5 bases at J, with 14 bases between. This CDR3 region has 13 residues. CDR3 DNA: TGTGCCAGCAGACAAACATCTGGGAACGAGCAGTACTTC. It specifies CASRQTSGNEQYF. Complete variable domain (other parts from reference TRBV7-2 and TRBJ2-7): GAGVSQSPSNKVTEKGKDVELRCDPISGHTALYWYRQSLGQGLEFLIYFQGNSAPDKSGLPSDRFSAERTGGSVSTLTIQRTQQEDSAVYLCASRQTSGNEQYFGPGTRLTVT.

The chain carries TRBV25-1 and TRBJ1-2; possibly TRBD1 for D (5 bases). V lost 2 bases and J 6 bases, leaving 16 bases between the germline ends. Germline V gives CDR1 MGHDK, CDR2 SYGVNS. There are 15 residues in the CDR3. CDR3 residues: CASSEMGTPRHGYTF. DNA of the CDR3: TGTGCCAGCAGTGAAATGGGGACCCCGCGACATGGCTACACCTTC.

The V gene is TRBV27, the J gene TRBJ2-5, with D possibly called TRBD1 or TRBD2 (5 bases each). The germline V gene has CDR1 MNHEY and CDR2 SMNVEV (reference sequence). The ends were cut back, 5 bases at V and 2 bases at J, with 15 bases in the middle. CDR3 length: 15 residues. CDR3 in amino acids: CASSPGRMIQETQYF. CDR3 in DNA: TGTGCCAGCAGTCCGGGACGGATGATACAAGAGACCCAGTACTTC.

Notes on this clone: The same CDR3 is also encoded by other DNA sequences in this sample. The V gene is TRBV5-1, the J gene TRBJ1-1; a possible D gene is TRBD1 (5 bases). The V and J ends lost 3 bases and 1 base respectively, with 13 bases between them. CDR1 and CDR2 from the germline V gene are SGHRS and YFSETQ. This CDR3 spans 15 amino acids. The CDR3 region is CASSSQGQGNTEAFF. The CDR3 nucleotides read TGCGCCAGCAGCTCGCAGGGTCAGGGGAACACTGAAGCTTTCTTT. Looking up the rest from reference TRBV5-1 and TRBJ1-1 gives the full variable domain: KAGVTQTPRYLIKTRGQQVTLSCSPISGHRSVSWYQQTPGQGLQFLFEYFSETQRNKGNFPGRFSGRQFSNSRSEMNVSTLELGDSALYLCASSSQGQGNTEAFFGQGTRLTVV.

The CDR3 coding sequence is TGCGCCAGCAGCTTGGCTAGCGGGAGGAACACAGATACGCAGTATTTT. This sequence encodes CASSLASGRNTDTQYF. The chain carries TRBV5-1 and TRBJ2-3, with 11 bases lining up with TRBD2. V gave up 0 bases and J gave up 2 bases; unmatched junction bases: 2. The CDR3 runs 16 residues. CDR1 and CDR2 from the germline V gene are SGHRS and YFSETQ.

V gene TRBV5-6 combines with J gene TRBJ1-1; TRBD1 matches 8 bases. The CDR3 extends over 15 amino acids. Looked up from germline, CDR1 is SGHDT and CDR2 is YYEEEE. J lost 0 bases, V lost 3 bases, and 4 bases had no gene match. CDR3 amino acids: CASSSDRGMNTEAFF. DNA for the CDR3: TGTGCCAGCAGCTCCGACAGGGGAATGAACACTGAAGCTTTCTTT.

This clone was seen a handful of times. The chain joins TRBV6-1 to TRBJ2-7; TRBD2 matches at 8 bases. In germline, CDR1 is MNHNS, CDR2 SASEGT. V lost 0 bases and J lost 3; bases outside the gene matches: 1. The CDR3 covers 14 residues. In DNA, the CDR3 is TGTGCCAGCAGTGAAGCGCGGGGGGTCTACGAGCAGTACTTC. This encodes CASSEARGVYEQYF.

In nucleotides, the CDR3 is TGTGCCAGCTCACCACTCAGGGGAAACGGAAACACCATATATTTT. Protein: CASSPLRGNGNTIYF. The chain uses TRBV18 and TRBJ1-3; TRBD1 might be the D (6 bases). V was shortened by 1 base and J by 4 bases, with 11 bases between the two germline ends. Germline values: CDR1 KGHSH, CDR2 LQKENI. This CDR3 has 15 residues.

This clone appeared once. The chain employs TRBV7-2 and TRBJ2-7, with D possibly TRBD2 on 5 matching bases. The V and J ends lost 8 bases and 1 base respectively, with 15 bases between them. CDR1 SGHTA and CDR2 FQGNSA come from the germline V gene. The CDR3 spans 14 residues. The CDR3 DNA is TGTGCCAGCGGCCTTGAGCGAGGGTCCTACGAGCAGTACTTC. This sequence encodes CASGLERGSYEQYF.

CDR3 residues: CASTRGTGGFNEQYF. DNA of the CDR3: TGTGCCAGCACCCGAGGGACAGGGGGGTTTAACGAGCAGTACTTC. The rearrangement links TRBV6-5 to TRBJ2-7, with 11 bases fitting TRBD1. Trimming took 7 bases from V and 5 from J; bases not matched to a gene: 10. The length of the CDR3 is 15 residues. From germline, CDR1 is MNHEY and CDR2 SVGAGI.

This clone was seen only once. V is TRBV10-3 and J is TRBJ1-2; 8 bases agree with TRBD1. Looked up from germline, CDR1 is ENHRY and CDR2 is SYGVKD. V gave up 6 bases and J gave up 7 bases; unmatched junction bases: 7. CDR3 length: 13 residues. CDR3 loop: CAISPGQGPGYTF. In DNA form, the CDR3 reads TGTGCCATCAGCCCCGGACAGGGTCCTGGCTACACCTTC.

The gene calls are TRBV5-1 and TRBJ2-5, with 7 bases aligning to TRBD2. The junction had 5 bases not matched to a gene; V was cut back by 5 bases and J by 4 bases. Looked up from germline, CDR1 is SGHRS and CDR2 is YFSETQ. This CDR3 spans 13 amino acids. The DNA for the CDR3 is TGCGCCAGCAGTTCTATAGCGGGAGAGACCCAGTACTTC. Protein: CASSSIAGETQYF.

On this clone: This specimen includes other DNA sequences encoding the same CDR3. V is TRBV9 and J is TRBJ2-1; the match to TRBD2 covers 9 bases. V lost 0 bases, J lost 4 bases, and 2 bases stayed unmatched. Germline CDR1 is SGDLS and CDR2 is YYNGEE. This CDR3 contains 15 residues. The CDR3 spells CASSVDSGGYNEQFF. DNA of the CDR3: TGTGCCAGCAGCGTAGATAGCGGGGGTTACAATGAGCAGTTCTTC.

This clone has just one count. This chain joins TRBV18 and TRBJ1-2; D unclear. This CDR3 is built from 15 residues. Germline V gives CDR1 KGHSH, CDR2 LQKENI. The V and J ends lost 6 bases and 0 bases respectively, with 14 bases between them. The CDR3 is CASSSLRGSNYGYTF. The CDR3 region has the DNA TGTGCCAGCTCCAGTCTGCGGGGTTCTAACTATGGCTACACCTTC.

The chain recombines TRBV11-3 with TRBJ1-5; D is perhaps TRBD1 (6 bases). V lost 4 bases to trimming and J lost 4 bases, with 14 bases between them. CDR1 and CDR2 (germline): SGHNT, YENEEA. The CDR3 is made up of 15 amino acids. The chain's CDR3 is CASSSDSHPNQPQHF. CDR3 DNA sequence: TGTGCCAGCAGCTCGGACAGCCACCCTAATCAGCCCCAGCATTTT.

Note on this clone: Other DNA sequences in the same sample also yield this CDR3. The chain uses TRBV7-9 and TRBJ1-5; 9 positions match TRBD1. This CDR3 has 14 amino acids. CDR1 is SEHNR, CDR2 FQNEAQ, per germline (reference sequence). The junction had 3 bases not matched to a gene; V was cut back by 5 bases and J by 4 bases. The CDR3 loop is CASSRGQGNQPQHF. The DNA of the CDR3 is TGTGCCAGCAGCCGAGGACAGGGGAATCAGCCCCAGCATTTT.

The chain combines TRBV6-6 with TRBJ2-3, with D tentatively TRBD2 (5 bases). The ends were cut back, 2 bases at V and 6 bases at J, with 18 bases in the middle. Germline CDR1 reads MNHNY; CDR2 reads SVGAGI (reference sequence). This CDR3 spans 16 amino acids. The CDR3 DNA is TGTGCCAGCAGTTACGGTACTCTAGCTAGTCACGATACGCAGTATTTT. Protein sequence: CASSYGTLASHDTQYF.

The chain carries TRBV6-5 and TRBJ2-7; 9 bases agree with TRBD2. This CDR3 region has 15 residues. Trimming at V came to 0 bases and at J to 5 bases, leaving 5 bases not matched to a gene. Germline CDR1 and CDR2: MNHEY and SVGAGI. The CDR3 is CASSYSKGLANEQYF. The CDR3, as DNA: TGTGCCAGCAGTTACTCGAAAGGACTAGCGAACGAGCAGTACTTC.

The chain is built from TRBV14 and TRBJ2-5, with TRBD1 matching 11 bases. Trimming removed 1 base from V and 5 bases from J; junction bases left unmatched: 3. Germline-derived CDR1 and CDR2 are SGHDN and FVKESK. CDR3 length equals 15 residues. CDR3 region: CASSQGTGGIETQYF. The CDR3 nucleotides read TGTGCCAGCAGCCAAGGGACAGGGGGCATCGAGACCCAGTACTTC.

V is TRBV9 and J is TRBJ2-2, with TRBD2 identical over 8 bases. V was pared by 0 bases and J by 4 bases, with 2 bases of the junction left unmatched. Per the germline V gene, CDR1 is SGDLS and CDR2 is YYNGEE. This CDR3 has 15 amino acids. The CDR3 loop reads CASSVDGRATGELFF. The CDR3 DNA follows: TGTGCCAGCAGCGTAGACGGGAGGGCCACCGGGGAGCTGTTTTTT.

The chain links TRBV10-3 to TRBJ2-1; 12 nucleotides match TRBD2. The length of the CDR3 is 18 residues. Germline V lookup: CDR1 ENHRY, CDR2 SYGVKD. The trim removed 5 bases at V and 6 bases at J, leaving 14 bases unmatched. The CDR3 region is CAISQSPQTSGGTNEQFF. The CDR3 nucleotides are TGTGCCATCAGTCAAAGCCCCCAAACTAGCGGGGGGACCAATGAGCAGTTCTTC.

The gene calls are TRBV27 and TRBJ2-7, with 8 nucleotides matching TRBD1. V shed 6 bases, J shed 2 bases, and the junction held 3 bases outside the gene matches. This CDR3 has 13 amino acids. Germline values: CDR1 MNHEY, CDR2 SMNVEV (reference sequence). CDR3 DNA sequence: TGTGCCAGCAGGCAGGGGGCGACCTACGAGCAGTACTTC. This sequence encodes CASRQGATYEQYF.

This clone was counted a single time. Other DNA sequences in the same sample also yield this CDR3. For the CDR3, the DNA is TGTGCCATCAGTGAAGCTGGCGGGAGCTCCTACGAGCAGTACTTC. It is translated as CAISEAGGSSYEQYF. The rearrangement joins TRBV10-3 to TRBJ2-7; 7 bases fit TRBD2. Unmatched junction bases numbered 5, after V lost 3 bases and J lost 0 bases. The CDR3 loop spans 15 amino acids. Germline V gene data show CDR1 as ENHRY and CDR2 as SYGVKD.